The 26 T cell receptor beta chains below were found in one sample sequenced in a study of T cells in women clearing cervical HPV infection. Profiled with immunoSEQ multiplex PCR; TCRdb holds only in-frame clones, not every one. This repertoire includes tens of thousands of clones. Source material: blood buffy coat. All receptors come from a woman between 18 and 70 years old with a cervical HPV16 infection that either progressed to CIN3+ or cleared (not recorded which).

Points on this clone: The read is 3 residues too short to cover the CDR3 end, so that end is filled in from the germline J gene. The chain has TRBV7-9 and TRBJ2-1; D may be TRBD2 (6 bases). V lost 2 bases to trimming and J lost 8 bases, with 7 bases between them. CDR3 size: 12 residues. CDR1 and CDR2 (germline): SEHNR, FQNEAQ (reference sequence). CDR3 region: CASSLTGDEQFF. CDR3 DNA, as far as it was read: TGTGCCAGCAGCTTAACGGGGGATGAG.

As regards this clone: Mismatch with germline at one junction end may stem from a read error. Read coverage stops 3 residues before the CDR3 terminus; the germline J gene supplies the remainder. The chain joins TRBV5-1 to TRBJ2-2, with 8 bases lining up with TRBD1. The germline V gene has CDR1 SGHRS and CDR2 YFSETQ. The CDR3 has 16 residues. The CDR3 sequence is CASSLGDRGNTGELFF. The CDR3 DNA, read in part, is TGCGCCAGCAGTTTGGGTGACAGGGGTAACACCGGGGAG.

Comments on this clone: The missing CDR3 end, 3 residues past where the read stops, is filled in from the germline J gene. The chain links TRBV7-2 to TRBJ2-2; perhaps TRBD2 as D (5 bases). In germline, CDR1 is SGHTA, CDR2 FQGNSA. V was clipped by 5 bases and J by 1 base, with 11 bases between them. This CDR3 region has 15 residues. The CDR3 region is CASSLNGVNTGELFF. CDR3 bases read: TGTGCCAGCAGCCTCAACGGGGTGAACACCGGGGAG.

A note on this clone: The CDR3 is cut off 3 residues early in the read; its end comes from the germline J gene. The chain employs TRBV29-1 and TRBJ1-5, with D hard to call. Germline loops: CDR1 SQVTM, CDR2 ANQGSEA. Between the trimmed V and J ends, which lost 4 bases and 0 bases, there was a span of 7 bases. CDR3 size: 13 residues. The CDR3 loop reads CSVVANSNQPQHF. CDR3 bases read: TGCAGCGTTGTCGCTAATAGCAATCAGCCC.

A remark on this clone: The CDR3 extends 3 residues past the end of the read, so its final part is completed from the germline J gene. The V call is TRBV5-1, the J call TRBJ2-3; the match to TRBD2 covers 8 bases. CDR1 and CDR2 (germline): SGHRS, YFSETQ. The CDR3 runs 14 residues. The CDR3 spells CASAPRGGEETQYF. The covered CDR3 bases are TGCGCCAGCGCCCCCCGGGGGGGCGAAGAGACG. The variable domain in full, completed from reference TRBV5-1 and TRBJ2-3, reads KAGVTQTPRYLIKTRGQQVTLSCSPISGHRSVSWYQQTPGQGLQFLFEYFSETQRNKGNFPGRFSGRQFSNSRSEMNVSTLELGDSALYLCASAPRGGEETQYFGPGTRLTVL.

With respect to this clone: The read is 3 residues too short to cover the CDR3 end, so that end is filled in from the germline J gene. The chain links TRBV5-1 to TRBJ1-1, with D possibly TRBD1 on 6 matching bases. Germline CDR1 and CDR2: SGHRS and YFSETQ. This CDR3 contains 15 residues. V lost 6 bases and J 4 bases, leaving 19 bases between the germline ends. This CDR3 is CASTNNGGASTEAFF. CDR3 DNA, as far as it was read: TGCGCCAGCACCAACAACGGGGGGGCGAGCACTGAA.

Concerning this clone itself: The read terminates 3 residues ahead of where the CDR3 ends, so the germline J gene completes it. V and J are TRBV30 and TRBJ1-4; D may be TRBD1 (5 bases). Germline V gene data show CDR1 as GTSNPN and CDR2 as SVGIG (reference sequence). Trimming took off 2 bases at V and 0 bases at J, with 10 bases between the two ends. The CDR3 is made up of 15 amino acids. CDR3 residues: CAWSPDSSTNEKLFF. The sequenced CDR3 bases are TGTGCCTGGAGTCCTGACAGCTCAACTAATGAAAAA. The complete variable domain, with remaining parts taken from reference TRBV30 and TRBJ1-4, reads SQTIHQWPATLVQPVGSPLSLECTVEGTSNPNLYWYRQAAGRGLQLLFYSVGIGQISSEVPQNLSASRPQDRQFILSSKKLLLSDSGFYLCAWSPDSSTNEKLFFGSGTQLSVL.

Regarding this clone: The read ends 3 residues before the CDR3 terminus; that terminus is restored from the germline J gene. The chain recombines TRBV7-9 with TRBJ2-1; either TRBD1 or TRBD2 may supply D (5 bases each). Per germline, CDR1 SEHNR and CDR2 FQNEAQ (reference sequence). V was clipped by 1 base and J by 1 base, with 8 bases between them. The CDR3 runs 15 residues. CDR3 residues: CASSLVRGSYNEQFF. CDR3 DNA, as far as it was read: TGTGCCAGCAGCTTAGTGAGGGGATCCTACAATGAG.

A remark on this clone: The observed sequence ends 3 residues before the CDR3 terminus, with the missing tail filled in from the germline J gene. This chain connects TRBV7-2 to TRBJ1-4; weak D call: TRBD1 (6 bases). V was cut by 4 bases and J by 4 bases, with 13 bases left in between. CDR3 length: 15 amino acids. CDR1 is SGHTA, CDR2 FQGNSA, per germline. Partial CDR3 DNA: TGTGCCAGCAGCTCCTTGACAGGAAGTAATGAAAAA. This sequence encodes CASSSLTGSNEK. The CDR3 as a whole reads CASSSLTGSNEKLFF. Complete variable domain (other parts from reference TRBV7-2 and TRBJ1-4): GAGVSQSPSNKVTEKGKDVELRCDPISGHTALYWYRQSLGQGLEFLIYFQGNSAPDKSGLPSDRFSAERTGGSVSTLTIQRTQQEDSAVYLCASSSLTGSNEKLFFGSGTQLSVL.

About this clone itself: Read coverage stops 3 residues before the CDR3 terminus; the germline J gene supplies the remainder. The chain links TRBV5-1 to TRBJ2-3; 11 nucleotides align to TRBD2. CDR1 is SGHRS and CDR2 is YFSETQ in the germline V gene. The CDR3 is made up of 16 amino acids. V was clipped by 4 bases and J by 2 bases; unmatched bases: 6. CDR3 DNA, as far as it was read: TGCGCCAGCAGCACAGGGACTAGCGGACCCACAGATACG. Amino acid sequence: CASSTGTSGPTDT. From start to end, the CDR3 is CASSTGTSGPTDTQYF.

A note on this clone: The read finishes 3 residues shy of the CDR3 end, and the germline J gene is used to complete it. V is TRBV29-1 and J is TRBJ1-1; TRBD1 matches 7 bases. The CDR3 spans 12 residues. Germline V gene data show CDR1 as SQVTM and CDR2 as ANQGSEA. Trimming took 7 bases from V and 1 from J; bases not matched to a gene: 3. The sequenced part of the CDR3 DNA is TGCAGCGCTCGGACAGGGAACACTGAA. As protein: CSARTGNTE. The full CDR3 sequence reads CSARTGNTEAFF.

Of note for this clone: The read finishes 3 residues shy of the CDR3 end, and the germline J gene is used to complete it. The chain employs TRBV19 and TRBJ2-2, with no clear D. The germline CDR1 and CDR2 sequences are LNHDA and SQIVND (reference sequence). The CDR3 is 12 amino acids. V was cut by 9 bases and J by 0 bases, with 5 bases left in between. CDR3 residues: CASSTNTGELFF. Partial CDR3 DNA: TGTGCCAGCTCTACGAACACCGGGGAG.

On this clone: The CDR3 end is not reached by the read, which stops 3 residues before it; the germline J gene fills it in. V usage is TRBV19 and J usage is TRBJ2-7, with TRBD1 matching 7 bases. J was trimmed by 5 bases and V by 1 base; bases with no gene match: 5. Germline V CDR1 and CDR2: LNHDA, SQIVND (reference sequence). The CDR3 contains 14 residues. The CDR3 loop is CASSIGQGVDEQYF. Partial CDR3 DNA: TGTGCCAGTAGTATAGGACAGGGCGTCGACGAG. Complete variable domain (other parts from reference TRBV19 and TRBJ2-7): DGGITQSPKYLFRKEGQNVTLSCEQNLNHDAMYWYRQDPGQGLRLIYYSQIVNDFQKGDIAEGYSVSREKKESFPLTVTSAQKNPTAFYLCASSIGQGVDEQYFGPGTRLTVT.

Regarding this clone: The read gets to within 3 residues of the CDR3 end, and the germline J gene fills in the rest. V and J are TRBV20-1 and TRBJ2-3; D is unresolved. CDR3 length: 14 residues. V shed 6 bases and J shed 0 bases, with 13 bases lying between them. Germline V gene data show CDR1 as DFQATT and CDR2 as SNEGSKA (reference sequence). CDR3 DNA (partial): TGCAGTGCACTCCTTTTGACTAGCACAGATACG. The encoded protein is CSALLLTSTDT. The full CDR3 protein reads CSALLLTSTDTQYF.

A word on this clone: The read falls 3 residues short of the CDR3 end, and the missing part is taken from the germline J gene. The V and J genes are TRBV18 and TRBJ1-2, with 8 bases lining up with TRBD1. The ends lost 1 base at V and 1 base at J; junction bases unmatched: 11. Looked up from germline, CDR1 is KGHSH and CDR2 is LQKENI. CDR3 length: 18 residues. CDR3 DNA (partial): TGTGCCAGCTCACCACTTATCACCGGGACAGGAGATAACTATGGC. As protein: CASSPLITGTGDNYG. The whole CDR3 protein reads CASSPLITGTGDNYGYTF.

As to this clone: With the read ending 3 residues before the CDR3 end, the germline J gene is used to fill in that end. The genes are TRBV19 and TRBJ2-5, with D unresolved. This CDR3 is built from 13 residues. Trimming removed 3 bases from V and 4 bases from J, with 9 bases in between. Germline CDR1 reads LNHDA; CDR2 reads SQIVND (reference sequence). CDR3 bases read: TGTGCCAGTAGTATGTCTAGAGCAGAGACC. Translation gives CASSMSRAET. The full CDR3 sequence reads CASSMSRAETQYF.

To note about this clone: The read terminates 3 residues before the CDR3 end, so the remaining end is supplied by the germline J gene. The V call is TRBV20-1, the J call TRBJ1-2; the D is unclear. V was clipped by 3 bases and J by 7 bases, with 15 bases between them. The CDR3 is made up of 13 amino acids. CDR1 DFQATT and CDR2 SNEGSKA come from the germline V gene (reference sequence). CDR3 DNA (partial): TGCAGTGCTAGCCCAGGCGGGTTCGGTGGC. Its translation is CSASPGGFGG. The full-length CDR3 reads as CSASPGGFGGYTF.

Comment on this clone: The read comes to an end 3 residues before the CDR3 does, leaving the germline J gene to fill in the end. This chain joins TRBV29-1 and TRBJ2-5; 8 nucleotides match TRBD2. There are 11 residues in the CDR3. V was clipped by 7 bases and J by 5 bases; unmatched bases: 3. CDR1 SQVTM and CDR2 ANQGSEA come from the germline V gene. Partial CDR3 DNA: TGCAGCGCTAGCGGGTGGGAGACC. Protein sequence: CSASGWET. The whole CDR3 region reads CSASGWETQYF.

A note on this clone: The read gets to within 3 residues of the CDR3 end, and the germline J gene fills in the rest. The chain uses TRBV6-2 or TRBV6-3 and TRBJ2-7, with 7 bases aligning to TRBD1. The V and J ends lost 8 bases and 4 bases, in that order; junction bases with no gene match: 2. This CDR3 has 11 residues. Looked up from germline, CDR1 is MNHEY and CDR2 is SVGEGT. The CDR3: CASARGYEQYF. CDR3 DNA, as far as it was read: TGTGCCAGCGCCAGGGGGTACGAG.

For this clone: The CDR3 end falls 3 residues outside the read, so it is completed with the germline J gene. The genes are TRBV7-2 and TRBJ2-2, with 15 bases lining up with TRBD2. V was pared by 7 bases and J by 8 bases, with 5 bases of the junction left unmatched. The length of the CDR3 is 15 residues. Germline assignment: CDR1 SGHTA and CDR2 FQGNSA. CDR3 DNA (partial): TGTGCCAGCACCCCGGGACTAGCGGGGGGAGGGGAG. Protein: CASTPGLAGGGE. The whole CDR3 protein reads CASTPGLAGGGELFF.

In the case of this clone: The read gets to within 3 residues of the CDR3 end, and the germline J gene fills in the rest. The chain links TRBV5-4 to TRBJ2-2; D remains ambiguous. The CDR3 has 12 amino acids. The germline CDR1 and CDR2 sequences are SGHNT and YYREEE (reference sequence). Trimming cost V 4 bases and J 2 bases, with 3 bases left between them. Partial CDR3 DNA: TGTGCCAGCAGCCCAAACACCGGGGAG. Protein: CASSPNTGE. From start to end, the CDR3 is CASSPNTGELFF. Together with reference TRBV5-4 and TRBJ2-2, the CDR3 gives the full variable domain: ETGVTQSPTHLIKTRGQQVTLRCSSQSGHNTVSWYQQALGQGPQFIFQYYREEENGRGNFPPRFSGLQFPNYSSELNVNALELDDSALYLCASSPNTGELFFGEGSRLTVL.

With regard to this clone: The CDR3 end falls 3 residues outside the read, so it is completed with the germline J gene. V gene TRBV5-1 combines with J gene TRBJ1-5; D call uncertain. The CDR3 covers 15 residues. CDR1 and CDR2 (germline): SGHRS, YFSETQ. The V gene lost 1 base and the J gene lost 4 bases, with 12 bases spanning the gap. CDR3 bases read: TGCGCCAGCAGCTTGTCCCCCGACAAAAATCAGCCC. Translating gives CASSLSPDKNQP. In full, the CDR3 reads CASSLSPDKNQPQHF.

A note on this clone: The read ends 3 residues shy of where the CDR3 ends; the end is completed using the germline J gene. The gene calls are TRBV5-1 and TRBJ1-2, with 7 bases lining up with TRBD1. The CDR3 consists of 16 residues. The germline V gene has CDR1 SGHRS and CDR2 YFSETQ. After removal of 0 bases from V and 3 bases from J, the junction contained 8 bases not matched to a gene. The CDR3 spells CASSLVQGEKDYGYTF. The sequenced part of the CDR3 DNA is TGCGCCAGCAGCTTGGTCCAGGGGGAAAAGGACTATGGC.

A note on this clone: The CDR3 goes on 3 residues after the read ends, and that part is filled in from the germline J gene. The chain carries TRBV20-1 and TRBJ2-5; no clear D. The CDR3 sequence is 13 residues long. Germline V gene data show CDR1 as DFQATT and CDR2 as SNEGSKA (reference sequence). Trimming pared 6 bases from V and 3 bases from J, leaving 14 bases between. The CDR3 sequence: CSAAGPPKETQYF. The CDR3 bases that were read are TGCAGTGCGGCTGGGCCTCCTAAAGAGACC.

The sequenced part of the CDR3 DNA is TGTGCCAGCAGCTTATTAGCGGGAGTGGATGAG. It specifies CASSLLAGVDE. The whole CDR3 sequence reads CASSLLAGVDEQFF. The J gene is TRBJ2-1, the V gene TRBV11-2; 9 nucleotides align to TRBD2. Coverage ceases 3 residues before the CDR3 finishes, and the germline J gene fills in the end. The length of the CDR3 is 14 residues. Germline V lookup: CDR1 SGHAT, CDR2 FQNNGV. Trimming cost V 2 bases and J 8 bases; bases outside gene matches: 4.

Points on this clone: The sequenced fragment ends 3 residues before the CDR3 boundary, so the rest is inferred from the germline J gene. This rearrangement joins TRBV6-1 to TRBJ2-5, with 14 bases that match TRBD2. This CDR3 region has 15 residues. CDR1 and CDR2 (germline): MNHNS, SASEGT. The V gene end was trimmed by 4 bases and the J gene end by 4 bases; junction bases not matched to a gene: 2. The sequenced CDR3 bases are TGTGCCAGCAGTGTTGGACTAGCGGGAGGAGAGACC. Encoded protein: CASSVGLAGGET. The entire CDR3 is CASSVGLAGGETQYF.